The sequence of this T cell receptor beta chain was determined in a study of T cell repertoires in cytomegalovirus infection. Study information: Public TCR beta signatures provided an indication of both CMV infection and a matching HLA type.

There are 14 residues in the CDR3. Per germline, CDR1 SGHTA and CDR2 FQGNSA. The germline V and J ends were trimmed by 4 bases and 0 bases, with 10 bases remaining between them. This clonotype was found a few times. The antigen is unknown. TCRdb processed the reads anew with MiXCR; each CDR3 protein has one entry. The table records approximately 70,000 distinct CDR3 sequences, 22% of them present only once. The chain joins TRBV7-2 to TRBJ2-7; D is perhaps TRBD1 (7 bases). The TCR comes from a human donor in good health (CMV status not recorded). Some clones in this sample may be carry-over from other donors' samples. Source material: PBMCs, sequenced either directly or after in vitro stimulation (not recorded which). As DNA, the CDR3 is TGTGCCAGCAGCTGGAGGGGGCACTCCTACGAGCAGTACTTC. This encodes CASSWRGHSYEQYF.